Following are 30 T cell receptor beta chains from one sample sequenced in a study of radiation and T cells in renal cell carcinoma. Time point meaning: blood 2 weeks post-SBRT. The treatment is: 15 Gy SBRT to primary tumor, nephrectomy 4 weeks later. Sequencing was performed with immunoSEQ multiplex PCR; in TCRdb, only in-frame clones are kept and a portion is missing. The repertoire holds some 26,000 clones, with 81% as singletons. Sample: blood, taken from a patient whose treatment included radiotherapy and nephrectomy. Source of these receptors: a man aged 55 to 70 with renal cell carcinoma.

CDR3 sequence reads: CASILIRSDRASTDTQYF. The CDR3 region has the DNA TGTGCCAGCATCCTCATCCGTTCCGACAGGGCTAGCACAGATACGCAGTATTTT. The V call is TRBV7-9, the J call TRBJ2-3; 7 positions agree with TRBD1. J was trimmed by 0 bases and V by 7 bases; bases with no gene match: 16. CDR1 and CDR2 from the germline V gene are SEHNR and FQNEAQ (reference sequence). The CDR3 length is 18 residues.

This clone has only a few counts. The chain is built from TRBV4-2 and TRBJ1-2, with 10 positions matching TRBD1. V gave up 2 bases and J gave up 6 bases; unmatched junction bases: 9. CDR1 is LGHNA and CDR2 is YNFKEQ in the germline V gene. The length of the CDR3 is 16 residues. The CDR3 DNA is TGTGCCAGCAGCCAAATTTCTGCCGGGACAGGGGATGGCTACACCTTC. This translates into CASSQISAGTGDGYTF.

The chain couples TRBV6-5 to TRBJ1-5, with unresolved D. V was clipped by 7 bases and J by 3 bases, with 16 bases between them. The CDR3 contains 15 residues. Germline values: CDR1 MNHEY, CDR2 SVGAGI. The CDR3 loop reads CASTPKVGFNQPQHF. CDR3 nucleotide sequence: TGTGCCAGCACCCCCAAGGTGGGGTTCAATCAGCCCCAGCATTTT.

The chain couples TRBV9 to TRBJ2-2; D gene uncertain. V gave up 0 bases and J gave up 4 bases, with 10 bases separating them. The CDR3 contains 15 residues. The germline gives CDR1 SGDLS, CDR2 YYNGEE. The CDR3 spells CASSVAGMGTGELFF. The CDR3 DNA reads TGTGCCAGCAGCGTAGCTGGGATGGGCACCGGGGAGCTGTTTTTT.

This clone was recorded only once. The V and J genes are TRBV10-3 and TRBJ2-5, with D unclear. Germline loops: CDR1 ENHRY, CDR2 SYGVKD. The CDR3 length is 15 residues. V was cut by 4 bases and J by 4 bases, with 16 bases left in between. CDR3 residues: CAISAAATQIETQYF. The CDR3 DNA reads as TGTGCCATCAGTGCTGCTGCGACGCAAATAGAGACCCAGTACTTC.

The gene calls are TRBV7-9 and TRBJ1-4, with D unclear. This CDR3 has 15 amino acids. V was pared by 1 base and J by 3 bases, with 9 bases between. In germline, CDR1 is SEHNR, CDR2 FQNEAQ (reference sequence). CDR3 loop: CASSLDHSSNEKLFF. The CDR3 nucleotides are TGTGCCAGCAGCTTAGACCATTCGTCTAATGAAAAACTGTTTTTT.

The J gene is TRBJ2-1, the V gene TRBV7-2; 9 bases line up with TRBD2. V shed 1 base and J 7 bases; nucleotides not matched to a gene: 5. The CDR3 sequence is 15 residues long. Germline lookup yields CDR1 SGHTA and CDR2 FQGNSA. This CDR3 reads CASSLGAGGQNEQFF. The CDR3, as DNA: TGTGCCAGCAGCTTAGGGGCGGGAGGGCAAAATGAGCAGTTCTTC.

The chain employs TRBV6-6 and TRBJ1-2; TRBD1 is a possible D gene (6 bases). V was cut by 6 bases and J by 1 base, with 18 bases left in between. The CDR3 is 16 amino acids. Germline V CDR1 and CDR2: MNHNY, SVGAGI (reference sequence). This CDR3 reads CASSHRDTDLNYGYTF. The DNA for the CDR3 is TGTGCCAGCAGCCACCGGGACACGGATCTTAACTATGGCTACACCTTC.

V and J are TRBV10-3 and TRBJ2-3; 10 bases are shared with TRBD2. Trimming took 0 bases from V and 0 from J; bases not matched to a gene: 12. CDR1 and CDR2 from the germline V gene are ENHRY and SYGVKD. The CDR3 is 20 amino acids. In DNA, the CDR3 is TGTGCCATCAGTGAGTCCCGTGGTAGCGGGAGGACTACTAGCACAGATACGCAGTATTTT. Translating gives CAISESRGSGRTTSTDTQYF.

The J gene is TRBJ1-4, the V gene TRBV15; the D gene is possibly TRBD1 (6 bases). CDR1 is LNHNV and CDR2 is YYDKDF in the germline V gene (reference sequence). The CDR3 runs to 16 residues. With 2 bases removed from V and 0 bases from J, the gap between germline ends came to 10 bases. In DNA, the CDR3 is TGTGCCACCAGCAGATTAGGGGGTGCAACTAATGAAAAACTGTTTTTT. Translating it yields CATSRLGGATNEKLFF.

The chain uses TRBV7-2 and TRBJ1-2, with D hard to call. The ends were cut back, 1 base at V and 4 bases at J, with 7 bases in the middle. The CDR3 extends over 13 amino acids. In germline, CDR1 is SGHTA, CDR2 FQGNSA. The CDR3 region is CASSLGTTYGYTF. CDR3 in DNA: TGTGCCAGCAGCTTAGGGACCACCTATGGCTACACCTTC. Filled out from reference TRBV7-2 and TRBJ1-2, the complete variable domain reads GAGVSQSPSNKVTEKGKDVELRCDPISGHTALYWYRQSLGQGLEFLIYFQGNSAPDKSGLPSDRFSAERTGGSVSTLTIQRTQQEDSAVYLCASSLGTTYGYTFGSGTRLTVV.

This rearrangement joins TRBV6-1 to TRBJ2-2; D possibly matches TRBD1 or TRBD2 (5 bases each). From germline, CDR1 is MNHNS and CDR2 SASEGT. This CDR3 is built from 15 residues. The V end was cut by 7 bases, the J end by 7 bases, with 19 bases between. CDR3 sequence (DNA): TGTGCCAGCATACGACCGGGAACAGGAAGCGGGGAGCTGTTTTTT. This gives the protein CASIRPGTGSGELFF.

The gene calls are TRBV12-5 and TRBJ1-1; D is undetermined. There are 14 residues in the CDR3. V dropped 7 bases and J dropped 0 bases, with 12 bases sitting between them. CDR1 is LGHNT, CDR2 FRNRAP, per germline. DNA of the CDR3: TGTGCTAGTGTTCCCGGGAACATGAACACTGAAGCTTTCTTT. Residues: CASVPGNMNTEAFF.

In its sample, this clone was seen once. The V and J genes are TRBV11-2 and TRBJ2-1; no reliable D call. V was clipped by 1 base and J by 10 bases, with 5 bases between them. The CDR3 is made up of 11 amino acids. CDR1 SGHAT and CDR2 FQNNGV come from the germline V gene. The CDR3 protein is CASSLGAEQFF. The CDR3 bases are TGTGCCAGCAGCTTAGGGGCAGAGCAGTTCTTC.

The V call is TRBV10-3, the J call TRBJ2-3, with D unresolved. Looked up from germline, CDR1 is ENHRY and CDR2 is SYGVKD. The CDR3 runs 13 residues. V lost 7 bases to trimming and J lost 10 bases, with 18 bases between them. The CDR3 coding sequence is TGTGCCATCACCCGACTCCCGAGAATATCGCAGTATTTT. Encoded protein: CAITRLPRISQYF.

The chain links TRBV7-9 to TRBJ1-4; 10 positions match TRBD1. The trim removed 5 bases at V and 6 bases at J, leaving 3 bases unmatched. Germline V lookup: CDR1 SEHNR, CDR2 FQNEAQ (reference sequence). CDR3 length: 14 amino acids. In DNA, the CDR3 is TGTGCCAGCAGCACCGGGACAGGGGATGAAAAACTGTTTTTT. Encoded protein: CASSTGTGDEKLFF.

Only a few counts were recorded for this clone. This chain connects TRBV9 to TRBJ1-6; D call uncertain. The CDR3 is 14 amino acids. V was pared by 1 base and J by 8 bases, with 10 bases between. Germline V CDR1 and CDR2: SGDLS, YYNGEE. The DNA of the CDR3 is TGTGCCAGCAGCGTATCCGGGCGGGATTCACCCCTCCACTTT. Amino acid sequence: CASSVSGRDSPLHF.

The chain has TRBV10-1 and TRBJ2-3; TRBD2 matches 7 bases. The germline V gene has CDR1 WNHNN and CDR2 SYGVQD (reference sequence). The CDR3 runs 16 residues. The trim removed 3 bases at V and 0 bases at J, leaving 6 bases unmatched. The CDR3 spells CASSEGGRGSTDTQYF. In DNA, the CDR3 is TGCGCCAGCAGTGAAGGCGGGAGAGGAAGCACAGATACGCAGTATTTT.

The rearrangement links TRBV5-1 to TRBJ2-2; tentatively, D is TRBD1 (6 bases). The germline V gene encodes CDR1 SGHRS and CDR2 YFSETQ. Between the trimmed V and J ends, which lost 1 base and 4 bases, there was a span of 17 bases. The CDR3 loop spans 17 amino acids. The CDR3 DNA sequence: TGCGCCAGCAGCTTGTGGGGGCCCTCTTTCGGCACCGGGGAGCTGTTTTTT. Its translation: CASSLWGPSFGTGELFF.

The genes are TRBV5-4 and TRBJ2-3, with 9 bases that match TRBD2. The CDR3 contains 14 residues. The V segment lost 5 bases and the J segment 5 bases; nucleotides outside the gene matches: 6. The germline V gene encodes CDR1 SGHNT and CDR2 YYREEE (reference sequence). CDR3 nucleotides: TGTGCCAGCAGGCGGGAGGGCCGGGGAGATACGCAGTATTTT. Encoded protein: CASRREGRGDTQYF.

The rearrangement links TRBV5-1 to TRBJ2-5, with 10 bases matching TRBD2. Germline CDR1 is SGHRS and CDR2 is YFSETQ. The CDR3 is 15 amino acids. The V segment lost 4 bases and the J segment 5 bases; nucleotides outside the gene matches: 8. The CDR3 protein is CASSRYEREGETQYF. The CDR3 region has the DNA TGCGCCAGCAGCCGGTATGAGCGGGAGGGGGAGACCCAGTACTTC.

The chain joins TRBV27 to TRBJ1-2; D may be TRBD1 (5 bases). Germline V gene lookup returns CDR1 MNHEY and CDR2 SMNVEV (reference sequence). The CDR3 length is 14 residues. V dropped 2 bases and J dropped 7 bases, with 14 bases sitting between them. The DNA for the CDR3 is TGTGCCAGCAGTTTAAGGGGACTTGGGGGTGGCTACACCTTC. Its translation: CASSLRGLGGGYTF.

The chain is built from TRBV5-5 and TRBJ2-5; D remains unclear. Trimming shortened V by 6 bases and J by 1 base, and 13 bases separated the two germline ends. The CDR3 length is 14 residues. The germline CDR1 and CDR2 sequences are SGHKS and YYEKEE (reference sequence). CDR3: CASNPRRTQETQYF. As DNA, the CDR3 is TGTGCCAGCAACCCGAGGCGGACCCAAGAGACCCAGTACTTC.

The chain carries TRBV30 and TRBJ2-7, with 13 positions matching TRBD2. This CDR3 comprises 15 residues. In germline, CDR1 is GTSNPN, CDR2 SVGIG (reference sequence). J gave up 7 bases and V 2 bases, and 8 bases lay outside the gene matches. CDR3 amino acids: CAWSIGLAGVWEQYF. The CDR3 region has the DNA TGTGCCTGGAGTATAGGACTAGCGGGAGTGTGGGAGCAGTACTTC.

DNA of the CDR3: TGTGCCAGCAGTCTACTCGGACTCGGAAACACCATATATTTT. It translates to CASSLLGLGNTIYF. This chain joins TRBV6-5 and TRBJ1-3, with unresolved D. This CDR3 comprises 14 residues. V lost 5 bases and J lost 4, with 12 bases in between. Germline V gene lookup returns CDR1 MNHEY and CDR2 SVGAGI.

The genes are TRBV6-5 and TRBJ1-2; 10 bases align to TRBD1. The germline gives CDR1 MNHEY, CDR2 SVGAGI. V lost 10 bases, J lost 7 bases, and 12 bases stayed unmatched. The CDR3 covers 14 residues. Written as DNA, the CDR3 is TGTGCCATCAAGGAGGACAGGGGGAGAGGTGGCTACACCTTC. The encoded protein is CAIKEDRGRGGYTF.

V is TRBV15 and J is TRBJ2-1; unclear D gene. Germline CDR1 and CDR2: LNHNV and YYDKDF (reference sequence). Trimming pared 8 bases from V and 0 bases from J, leaving 14 bases between. This CDR3 spans 15 amino acids. CDR3 sequence (DNA): TGTGCCACCCGGACGGATTTGAGCTCCTACAATGAGCAGTTCTTC. This sequence encodes CATRTDLSSYNEQFF.

The V and J genes are TRBV5-1 and TRBJ2-7; perhaps D is TRBD1 or TRBD2 (5 bases each). V lost 4 bases and J lost 5, with 19 bases in between. The CDR3 has 15 amino acids. CDR1 and CDR2 (germline): SGHRS, YFSETQ. In DNA, the CDR3 is TGCGCCAGCAGCCGAGGGCGTGGGACCGCCCACGAGCAGTACTTC. It specifies CASSRGRGTAHEQYF. The full variable domain, in which reference TRBV5-1 and TRBJ2-7 provide the parts outside the CDR3, is KAGVTQTPRYLIKTRGQQVTLSCSPISGHRSVSWYQQTPGQGLQFLFEYFSETQRNKGNFPGRFSGRQFSNSRSEMNVSTLELGDSALYLCASSRGRGTAHEQYFGPGTRLTVT.

The chain employs TRBV5-5 and TRBJ2-1; a weak D match, TRBD2 (6 bases). The germline V and J ends were trimmed by 2 bases and 6 bases, with 12 bases remaining between them. CDR1 is SGHKS, CDR2 YYEKEE, per germline (reference sequence). This CDR3 is built from 14 residues. CDR3 amino acids: CASSFSGGTNEQFF. For the CDR3, the DNA is TGTGCCAGCAGCTTTAGCGGAGGCACCAATGAGCAGTTCTTC. Full variable domain (remainder filled in from reference TRBV5-5 and TRBJ2-1): DAGVTQSPTHLIKTRGQQVTLRCSPISGHKSVSWYQQVLGQGPQFIFQYYEKEERGRGNFPDRFSARQFPNYSSELNVNALLLGDSALYLCASSFSGGTNEQFFGPGTRLTVL.

The J gene is TRBJ2-3, the V gene TRBV5-6; D is undetermined. This CDR3 has 17 amino acids. Looked up from germline, CDR1 is SGHDT and CDR2 is YYEEEE. Deletions cut 0 bases from V and 4 bases from J, with 18 bases between. CDR3 nucleotides: TGTGCCAGCAGCTTGGGGCCGGAGTATAGTTCCCCAGATACGCAGTATTTT. Its translation: CASSLGPEYSSPDTQYF.